Each of the 23 T cell receptor beta chains below was sequenced from the same sample in a study of blood T cell repertoires in COVID-19. Only in-frame clones appear in the TCRdb table, and some are missing; sequencing was by immunoSEQ multiplex PCR. The sample holds under 400,000 clones, almost 90% seen once. The material sequenced was peripheral blood. These receptors came from a woman in her thirties with COVID-19, enrolled during active disease.

V gene TRBV27 combines with J gene TRBJ2-6; 12 positions match TRBD1. The CDR3 runs 18 residues. CDR1 is MNHEY and CDR2 is SMNVEV in the germline V gene (reference sequence). V dropped 0 bases and J dropped 2; count of bases not matched to a gene: 2. The CDR3 is CASSLSGQGAPGANVLTF. In DNA form, the CDR3 reads TGTGCCAGCAGTTTATCGGGACAGGGGGCGCCTGGGGCCAACGTCCTGACTTTC.

The chain carries TRBV14 and TRBJ2-1, with D tentatively TRBD1 (5 bases). Trimming removed 1 base at V and 2 bases at J, with 12 bases between. The CDR3 is 16 residues long. Germline lookup yields CDR1 SGHDN and CDR2 FVKESK. In DNA form, the CDR3 reads TGTGCCAGCAGCCAAGTGGGGCGATACCCCTACAATGAGCAGTTCTTC. It specifies CASSQVGRYPYNEQFF.

V and J are TRBV2 and TRBJ1-1; tentative D call: TRBD1 (5 bases). This CDR3 is built from 13 residues. Germline V gives CDR1 SNHLY, CDR2 FYNNEI. V was clipped by 7 bases and J by 1 base, with 10 bases between them. The chain's CDR3 is CASKRDGNTEAFF. Here the CDR3 DNA reads TGTGCCAGCAAGCGGGACGGGAACACTGAAGCTTTCTTT.

This sequence joins TRBV6-5 and TRBJ1-4; D not certain. From germline, CDR1 is MNHEY and CDR2 SVGAGI. V was pared by 2 bases and J by 0 bases, with 4 bases between. The CDR3 is 14 amino acids. CDR3 bases: TGTGCCAGCAGTTACACTTCAACTAATGAAAAACTGTTTTTT. Translating gives CASSYTSTNEKLFF.

V usage is TRBV10-3 and J usage is TRBJ2-4, with TRBD1 identical over 7 bases. J gave up 8 bases and V 0 bases, and 4 bases lay outside the gene matches. The CDR3 runs 14 residues. Germline V gene lookup returns CDR1 ENHRY and CDR2 SYGVKD. In DNA, the CDR3 is TGTGCCATCAGTGAGTCAGGGGGCGGTGACATTCAGTACTTC. It specifies CAISESGGGDIQYF.

V usage is TRBV14 and J usage is TRBJ2-7, with D possibly being TRBD2 (6 bases). The CDR3 length is 15 residues. The ends were cut back, 0 bases at V and 8 bases at J, with 17 bases in the middle. Germline V gene sequence: CDR1 SGHDN, CDR2 FVKESK. The CDR3 sequence: CASSQDPQLASKQYF. The CDR3 nucleotides are TGTGCCAGCAGCCAAGACCCACAACTAGCTTCCAAGCAGTACTTC.

The chain combines TRBV7-9 with TRBJ2-3; 8 bases are shared with TRBD2. The germline CDR1 and CDR2 sequences are SEHNR and FQNEAQ (reference sequence). The CDR3 extends over 16 amino acids. J lost 4 bases, V lost 8 bases, and 14 bases had no gene match. The CDR3 sequence is CASGRSGSRGADTQYF. The DNA of the CDR3 is TGTGCCAGCGGGAGAAGCGGGAGTAGGGGCGCAGATACGCAGTATTTT.

The rearrangement links TRBV10-3 to TRBJ2-3, with a tentative D call TRBD1 (5 bases). Trimming pared 2 bases from V and 6 bases from J, leaving 18 bases between. This CDR3 has 16 amino acids. Germline V gene data show CDR1 as ENHRY and CDR2 as SYGVKD. The CDR3 region is CAISEGSPAQADTQYF. The CDR3 nucleotides read TGTGCCATCAGTGAGGGCAGCCCGGCACAGGCCGATACGCAGTATTTT.

The chain carries TRBV25-1 and TRBJ1-1; tentative D call: TRBD1 (6 bases). CDR1 is MGHDK and CDR2 is SYGVNS in the germline V gene. V lost 5 bases and J lost 1, with 11 bases in between. This CDR3 spans 14 amino acids. CDR3 sequence: CASSTLGANTEAFF. For the CDR3, the DNA is TGTGCCAGCAGTACACTGGGGGCGAACACTGAAGCTTTCTTT.

The rearrangement uses TRBV5-1 and TRBJ1-1; D is ambiguous. V was trimmed by 2 bases and J by 3 bases, leaving 14 bases between them. The CDR3 is 15 residues long. Germline assignment: CDR1 SGHRS and CDR2 YFSETQ. CDR3: CASSFTGMRDTEAFF. In DNA, the CDR3 is TGCGCCAGCAGCTTTACGGGAATGAGGGACACTGAAGCTTTCTTT.

The chain is built from TRBV12-3 or TRBV12-4 and TRBJ2-1; no clear D gene. This CDR3 is built from 13 residues. Deletions cut 7 bases from V and 7 bases from J, with 14 bases between. The CDR3 sequence is CASTPGRENEQFF. DNA for the CDR3: TGTGCCAGCACCCCAGGCCGTGAGAATGAGCAGTTCTTC.

The gene calls are TRBV12-5 and TRBJ2-2; 8 nucleotides line up with TRBD1. V lost 1 base to trimming and J lost 3 bases; unmatched junction nucleotides: 7. CDR3 length equals 17 residues. CDR1 LGHNT and CDR2 FRNRAP come from the germline V gene. This CDR3 reads CASGLGARDRYTGELFF. The CDR3 coding sequence is TGTGCTAGTGGTTTGGGGGCCCGGGACAGGTACACCGGGGAGCTGTTTTTT.

Remarks on this clone: At one of its ends the junction is not consistent with the germline gene, which may arise from a read error. The chain is built from TRBV15 and TRBJ2-7; perhaps TRBD1 as D (6 bases). The CDR3 length is 13 residues. In germline, CDR1 is LNHNV, CDR2 YYDKDF (reference sequence). CDR3 residues: CATSRDSTGQGIF. The CDR3 DNA reads TGTGCCACCAGCAGAGATAGTACAGGCCAGGGGATTTTC.

The chain employs TRBV3-1 (or the pseudogene TRBV3-2) and TRBJ1-1; TRBD1 agrees at 7 bases. Germline CDR1 is LGHDT and CDR2 is YNNKEL (reference sequence). V dropped 0 bases and J dropped 10; count of bases not matched to a gene: 2. The CDR3 covers 12 residues. The CDR3, as DNA: TGTGCCAGCAGCCAAGAGACAGGGAGAGCTTTCTTT. It is translated as CASSQETGRAFF.

V is TRBV23-1 and J is TRBJ2-7; TRBD2 matches at 10 bases. TRBV23-1 is recorded as an ORF, its role being uncertain. Trimming cost V 6 bases and J 4 bases; bases outside gene matches: 9. This CDR3 is 15 amino acids long. The CDR3 DNA reads TGCGCCAGCAGAGTCGCTAGCGGGAGAAGGTACGAGCAGTACTTC. Its translation: CASRVASGRRYEQYF.

The V gene is TRBV25-1, the J gene TRBJ1-2; TRBD1 might be the D (6 bases). This CDR3 spans 15 amino acids. CDR1 is MGHDK and CDR2 is SYGVNS in the germline V gene. The V gene lost 6 bases and the J gene lost 3 bases, with 17 bases spanning the gap. The CDR3 spells CASRPRGEGDYGYTF. DNA of the CDR3: TGTGCCAGCAGGCCCAGGGGTGAGGGCGACTATGGCTACACCTTC.

The chain has TRBV27 and TRBJ1-2, with TRBD1 as a possible D gene (5 bases). The length of the CDR3 is 12 residues. CDR1 and CDR2 (germline): MNHEY, SMNVEV (reference sequence). Trimming pared 6 bases from V and 3 bases from J, leaving 8 bases between. The DNA of the CDR3 is TGTGCCAGCAGGGGGGGATACTATGGCTACACCTTC. Translation gives CASRGGYYGYTF.

The chain is built from TRBV14 and TRBJ1-6; D is unclear. Trimming stripped 1 base from V and 10 bases from J, with 11 bases between. The germline CDR1 and CDR2 sequences are SGHDN and FVKESK. This CDR3 spans 14 amino acids. CDR3 sequence (DNA): TGTGCCAGCAGCCAAGTTGGAGTTCCCTCACCCCTCCACTTT. This gives the protein CASSQVGVPSPLHF. Full variable domain (outside the CDR3, taken from reference TRBV14 and TRBJ1-6): EAGVTQFPSHSVIEKGQTVTLRCDPISGHDNLYWYRRVMGKEIKFLLHFVKESKQDESGMPNNRFLAERTGGTYSTLKVQPAELEDSGVYFCASSQVGVPSPLHFGNGTRLTVT.

The V and J genes are TRBV3-1 (or the pseudogene TRBV3-2) and TRBJ2-7; TRBD1 agrees at 7 bases. The germline CDR1 and CDR2 sequences are LGHDT and YNNKEL (reference sequence). This CDR3 region has 17 residues. The V gene end was trimmed by 3 bases and the J gene end by 1 base; junction bases not matched to a gene: 12. The CDR3 loop is CASSHETGTALSYEQYF. The CDR3 DNA reads as TGTGCCAGCAGCCACGAAACTGGGACAGCCTTGTCCTACGAGCAGTACTTC.

The V and J genes are TRBV27 and TRBJ1-6; D unresolved. This CDR3 spans 17 amino acids. Germline CDR1 MNHEY, CDR2 SMNVEV (reference sequence). V gave up 6 bases and J gave up 7 bases, with 22 bases separating them. The CDR3 bases are TGTGCCAGCAGCTATCTTTTTGTGTCAGGCGTCAATTCACCCCTCCACTTT. Encoded protein: CASSYLFVSGVNSPLHF.

The rearrangement uses TRBV4-1 and TRBJ1-1; D unresolved. Germline CDR1 and CDR2: MGHRA and YSYEKL. V was cut by 6 bases and J by 1 base, with 18 bases left in between. The CDR3 contains 16 residues. CDR3 residues: CASRLSPRRKNTEAFF. CDR3 bases: TGCGCCAGCAGACTCAGTCCAAGGCGGAAGAACACTGAAGCTTTCTTT.

This clone came up a few times. This chain connects TRBV29-1 to TRBJ2-4; 9 bases map to TRBD1. With 6 bases clipped from V and 0 bases from J, the junction kept 9 bases outside the gene matches. This CDR3 is 16 amino acids long. Germline loops: CDR1 SQVTM, CDR2 ANQGSEA. The CDR3 sequence: CSVRGSGQGAKNIQYF. CDR3 in DNA: TGCAGCGTGAGGGGGTCGGGACAGGGAGCCAAAAACATTCAGTACTTC.

Only one count was recorded for this clone. The chain uses TRBV12-2 and TRBJ2-7; no DNA check was done on the table's D call, TRBD1. TRBV12-2 is classified as a pseudogene. The CDR3 length is 16 residues. This chain's CDR3 is CASRLGEKGTNYEQYF. CDR3 nucleotides: TGTGCAAGTCGCTTAGGGGAGAAAGGGACAAACTACGAGCAGTACTTC.